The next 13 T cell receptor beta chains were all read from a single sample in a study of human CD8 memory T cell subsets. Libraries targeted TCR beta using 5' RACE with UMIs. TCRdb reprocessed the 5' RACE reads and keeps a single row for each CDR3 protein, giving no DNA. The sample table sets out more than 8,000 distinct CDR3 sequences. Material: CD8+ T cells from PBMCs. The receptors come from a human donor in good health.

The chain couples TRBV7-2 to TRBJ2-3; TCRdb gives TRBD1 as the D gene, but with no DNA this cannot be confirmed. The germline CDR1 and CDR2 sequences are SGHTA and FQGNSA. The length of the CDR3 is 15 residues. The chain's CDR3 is CASSFYLGATDTQYF.

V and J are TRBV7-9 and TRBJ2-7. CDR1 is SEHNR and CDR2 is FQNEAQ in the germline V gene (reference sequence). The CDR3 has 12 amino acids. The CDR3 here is CASRISPYEQYF.

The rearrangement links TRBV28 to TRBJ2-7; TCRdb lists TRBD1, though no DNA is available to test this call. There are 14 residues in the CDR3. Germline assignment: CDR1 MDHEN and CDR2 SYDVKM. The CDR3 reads CASSPGTATYEQYF.

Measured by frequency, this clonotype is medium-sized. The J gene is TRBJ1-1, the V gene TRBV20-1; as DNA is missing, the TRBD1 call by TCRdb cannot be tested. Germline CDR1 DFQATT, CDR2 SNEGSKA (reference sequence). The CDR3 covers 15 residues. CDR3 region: CSARGGTPSDTEAFF.

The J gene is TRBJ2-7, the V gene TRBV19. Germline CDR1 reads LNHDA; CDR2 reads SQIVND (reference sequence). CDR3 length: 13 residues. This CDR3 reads CASSIGSSYEQYF.

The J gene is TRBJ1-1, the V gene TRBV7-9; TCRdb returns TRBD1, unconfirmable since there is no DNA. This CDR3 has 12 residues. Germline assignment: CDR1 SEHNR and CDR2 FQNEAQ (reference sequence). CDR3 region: CASGTGNTEAFF.

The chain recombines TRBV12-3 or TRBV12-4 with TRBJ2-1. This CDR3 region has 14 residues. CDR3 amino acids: CASSLAGPYNEQFF.

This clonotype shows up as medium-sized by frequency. The CDR3 spells CASRYGPNEKLFF. The chain employs TRBV7-9 and TRBJ1-4. Per the germline V gene, CDR1 is SEHNR and CDR2 is FQNEAQ (reference sequence). CDR3 length equals 13 residues. The complete variable domain, with remaining parts taken from reference TRBV7-9 and TRBJ1-4, reads DTGVSQNPRHKITKRGQNVTFRCDPISEHNRLYWYRQTLGQGPEFLTYFQNEAQLEKSRLLSDRFSAERPKGSFSTLEIQRTEQGDSAMYLCASRYGPNEKLFFGSGTQLSVL.

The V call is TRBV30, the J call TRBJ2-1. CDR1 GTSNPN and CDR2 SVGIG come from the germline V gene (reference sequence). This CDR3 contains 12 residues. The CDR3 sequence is CAWRLGSAEQFF.

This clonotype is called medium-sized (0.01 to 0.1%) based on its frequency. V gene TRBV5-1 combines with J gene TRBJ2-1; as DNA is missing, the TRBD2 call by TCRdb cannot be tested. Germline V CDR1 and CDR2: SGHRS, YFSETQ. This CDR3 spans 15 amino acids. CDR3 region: CASSSEPGLEREQFF.

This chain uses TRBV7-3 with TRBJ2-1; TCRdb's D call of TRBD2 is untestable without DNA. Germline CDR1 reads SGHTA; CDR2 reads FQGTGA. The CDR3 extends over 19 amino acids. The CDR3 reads CASSLIGGLAESSYNEQFF.

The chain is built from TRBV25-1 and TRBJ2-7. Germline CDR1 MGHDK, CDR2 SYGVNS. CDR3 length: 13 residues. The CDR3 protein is CASEDTLSYEQYF.

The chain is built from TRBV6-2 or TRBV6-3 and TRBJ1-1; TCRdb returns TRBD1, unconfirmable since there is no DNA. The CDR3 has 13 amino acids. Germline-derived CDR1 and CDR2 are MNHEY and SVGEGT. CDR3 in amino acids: CASSQGLSTEAFF.